The 24 T cell receptor beta chains given below trace back to one sample, sequenced in a study of blood T cell repertoires in COVID-19. Only in-frame clones appear in the TCRdb table, and some are missing; sequencing was by immunoSEQ multiplex PCR. The sample gives about 240,000 clones, approximately 84% of which show up once; about 3.5% is in the top ten. Input material: PBMCs or T cells enriched from blood (not recorded which). Receptor source: a woman aged 40 to 50 with acute COVID-19.

V gene TRBV10-3 combines with J gene TRBJ2-3; a possible D gene is TRBD1 (5 bases). This CDR3 comprises 13 residues. Germline CDR1 reads ENHRY; CDR2 reads SYGVKD. Between the trimmed V and J ends, which lost 3 bases and 5 bases, there was a span of 9 bases. CDR3 amino acids: CAISDGTGDTQYF. The CDR3 nucleotides are TGTGCCATCAGTGATGGCACAGGAGATACGCAGTATTTT.

The V call is TRBV6-1, the J call TRBJ1-2; D uncertain. V dropped 3 bases and J dropped 8 bases, with 19 bases sitting between them. Germline CDR1 and CDR2: MNHNS and SASEGT. The CDR3 sequence is 15 residues long. CDR3 nucleotide sequence: TGTGCCAGCAGTGATCTGTCTACCTCCCATCGCGGCTACACCTTC. Translation: CASSDLSTSHRGYTF.

The chain links TRBV5-1 to TRBJ2-7; the match to TRBD1 covers 9 bases. J was trimmed by 7 bases and V by 4 bases; bases with no gene match: 12. There are 15 residues in the CDR3. Germline CDR1 and CDR2: SGHRS and YFSETQ. CDR3 bases: TGCGCCAGCAGCAAAAGACAGGGGGAAGGTAATGAGCAGTACTTC. This encodes CASSKRQGEGNEQYF.

The V gene is TRBV7-3, the J gene TRBJ2-3, with TRBD2 identical over 9 bases. V shed 1 base and J 4 bases; nucleotides not matched to a gene: 9. Germline lookup yields CDR1 SGHTA and CDR2 FQGTGA. This CDR3 is 17 amino acids long. The CDR3 DNA follows: TGTGCCAGCAGCTTAAGTGGGGCGGGAGGGCCGTCAGATACGCAGTATTTT. This sequence encodes CASSLSGAGGPSDTQYF.

This clone was counted only a few times. The rearrangement uses TRBV2 and TRBJ1-2; D is possibly TRBD1 (5 bases). Germline values: CDR1 SNHLY, CDR2 FYNNEI. The V end was cut by 6 bases, the J end by 8 bases, with 19 bases between. CDR3 size: 14 residues. The CDR3 protein is CASRPDRTLLGYTF. CDR3 DNA sequence: TGTGCCAGCAGGCCCGACAGAACACTATTAGGCTACACCTTC.

This sequence joins TRBV3-1 (or the pseudogene TRBV3-2) and TRBJ2-2; D uncertain. Deletions cut 2 bases from V and 3 bases from J, with 13 bases between. The germline CDR1 and CDR2 sequences are LGHDT and YNNKEL (reference sequence). CDR3 size: 16 residues. CDR3 sequence (DNA): TGTGCCAGCAGCCAATTGAGGTCCGGGTACACCGGGGAGCTGTTTTTT. It translates to CASSQLRSGYTGELFF.

The V call is TRBV7-9, the J call TRBJ2-1; TRBD2 agrees at 13 bases. The germline V gene encodes CDR1 SEHNR and CDR2 FQNEAQ (reference sequence). V gave up 3 bases and J gave up 8 bases; unmatched junction bases: 4. This CDR3 spans 15 amino acids. This CDR3 is CASSFGLAGVDEQFF. CDR3 DNA sequence: TGTGCCAGCAGCTTCGGACTAGCGGGGGTTGATGAGCAGTTCTTC.

This clone appeared a single time. This chain connects TRBV7-8 to TRBJ2-7, with 8 bases aligning to TRBD2. The germline CDR1 and CDR2 sequences are SGHVS and FQNEAQ. The CDR3 sequence is 14 residues long. J gave up 6 bases and V 4 bases, and 8 bases lay outside the gene matches. CDR3 in DNA: TGTGCCAGCAGCTCGGGAGGGCCCCGATTCGAGCAGTACTTC. As protein: CASSSGGPRFEQYF.

The chain employs TRBV30 and TRBJ1-3; D gene ambiguous. Germline lookup yields CDR1 GTSNPN and CDR2 SVGIG (reference sequence). Trimming took off 0 bases at V and 1 base at J, with 4 bases between the two ends. CDR3 length: 13 amino acids. The CDR3 spells CAWSVHSGNTIYF. Here the CDR3 DNA reads TGTGCCTGGAGTGTCCATTCTGGAAACACCATATATTTT.

The chain combines TRBV5-1 with TRBJ2-7, with 9 nucleotides matching TRBD1. From germline, CDR1 is SGHRS and CDR2 YFSETQ. The CDR3 has 14 residues. With V trimmed by 3 bases and J by 5 bases, 6 bases remained unmatched. The CDR3, as DNA: TGCGCCAGCAGCTCCACGGACAGGGGAAACGAGCAGTACTTC. Protein product: CASSSTDRGNEQYF.

The chain has TRBV5-5 and TRBJ2-3, with 7 bases that match TRBD1. The length of the CDR3 is 17 residues. The germline V gene encodes CDR1 SGHKS and CDR2 YYEKEE (reference sequence). With 2 bases clipped from V and 5 bases from J, the junction kept 14 bases outside the gene matches. The CDR3, as DNA: TGTGCCAGCAGCTTCCAAAAAAGGACAACAGGGGAAGATACGCAGTATTTT. It specifies CASSFQKRTTGEDTQYF.

This chain links TRBV5-6 with TRBJ1-1; D may be TRBD1 (6 bases). Germline CDR1 reads SGHDT; CDR2 reads YYEEEE. The CDR3 spans 14 residues. V was cut by 4 bases and J by 1 base, with 11 bases left in between. CDR3 in amino acids: CASSRVTGNTEAFF. In DNA, the CDR3 is TGTGCCAGCAGCCGGGTGACAGGGAACACTGAAGCTTTCTTT.

This chain uses TRBV6-1 with TRBJ1-6; TRBD1 is a possible D gene (6 bases). Trimming left V 3 bases short and J 13 bases short, with 22 bases between. This CDR3 region has 16 residues. Germline V gene sequence: CDR1 MNHNS, CDR2 SASEGT. In DNA form, the CDR3 reads TGTGCCAGCAGTGATTACGGGACACGGGCCTTTAGGCCCCTCCACTTT. Protein: CASSDYGTRAFRPLHF.

The table lists this clone with a few counts. The rearrangement uses TRBV5-4 and TRBJ2-3; 7 nucleotides agree with TRBD1. This CDR3 is 15 amino acids long. Germline trimming cut 0 bases from V and 0 bases from J; bases unmatched to any gene: 1. The germline V gene has CDR1 SGHNT and CDR2 YYREEE (reference sequence). The CDR3 DNA sequence: TGTGCCAGCAGCTTGGACAGGGGTAGCACAGATACGCAGTATTTT. Translated, it gives CASSLDRGSTDTQYF.

This chain joins TRBV27 and TRBJ1-5, with TRBD1 matching over 8 bases. V lost 7 bases to trimming and J lost 2 bases; unmatched junction nucleotides: 13. CDR1 MNHEY and CDR2 SMNVEV come from the germline V gene (reference sequence). There are 17 residues in the CDR3. Written as DNA, the CDR3 is TGTGCCAGCAAGGGGGGTGCTGGGACAGGTGGCAATCAGCCCCAGCATTTT. Its translation: CASKGGAGTGGNQPQHF.

For the CDR3, the DNA is TGTGCCAGCAGTCCATTGACAGTTGCCTCACCCCTCCACTTT. Its protein product is CASSPLTVASPLHF. The rearrangement joins TRBV27 to TRBJ1-6; weak D call: TRBD1 (5 bases). Per germline, CDR1 MNHEY and CDR2 SMNVEV (reference sequence). There are 14 residues in the CDR3. Trimming cost V 5 bases and J 10 bases, with 15 bases left between them.

The chain couples TRBV6-4 to TRBJ1-4, with D unclear. The CDR3 has 13 amino acids. The V gene lost 4 bases and the J gene lost 15 bases, with 18 bases spanning the gap. Germline lookup yields CDR1 MRHNA and CDR2 SNTAGT. CDR3 in DNA: TGTGCCAGCAGTGCGGGGTCGACCCATCGAGTGTTTTTT. This codes for CASSAGSTHRVFF.

The V gene is TRBV14, the J gene TRBJ2-7; 12 bases are a match to TRBD2. In germline, CDR1 is SGHDN, CDR2 FVKESK. The V gene end was trimmed by 2 bases and the J gene end by 0 bases; junction bases not matched to a gene: 8. CDR3 length: 18 residues. The CDR3 region has the DNA TGTGCCAGCAGCCAAACCGGGACTAGCGGGCTCAGCTCCTACGAGCAGTACTTC. Amino acid sequence: CASSQTGTSGLSSYEQYF.

The CDR3 DNA reads TGTGCCAGCAGCCGCGCGGGGCGAATCTACGAGCAGTACTTC. As protein: CASSRAGRIYEQYF. The chain is built from TRBV6-5 and TRBJ2-7, with a weak D call TRBD2 (6 bases). Deletions cut 6 bases from V and 3 bases from J, with 15 bases between. The CDR3 is made up of 14 amino acids. Germline-derived CDR1 and CDR2 are MNHEY and SVGAGI.

The genes are TRBV19 and TRBJ2-5, with 8 positions matching TRBD2. V lost 5 bases to trimming and J lost 1 base; unmatched junction nucleotides: 3. The CDR3 is made up of 14 amino acids. Germline V gives CDR1 LNHDA, CDR2 SQIVND (reference sequence). CDR3 bases: TGTGCCAGTAGTTTAACTAGCGGCCAAGAGACCCAGTACTTC. Translating it yields CASSLTSGQETQYF.

The gene calls are TRBV2 and TRBJ2-3; the D is unclear. CDR1 and CDR2 from the germline V gene are SNHLY and FYNNEI. The CDR3 totals 14 residues. V lost 6 bases, J lost 0 bases, and 10 bases lay in between. CDR3 loop: CASRSSTSTDTQYF. The CDR3 region has the DNA TGTGCCAGCAGGTCTTCAACTAGCACAGATACGCAGTATTTT.

In this sample, this clone turned up once. The V and J genes are TRBV7-9 and TRBJ2-4; D is possibly TRBD1 (5 bases). The V gene's germline CDR1 is SEHNR and CDR2 FQNEAQ (reference sequence). CDR3 length equals 12 residues. With 3 bases removed from V and 11 bases from J, the gap between germline ends came to 11 bases. CDR3 in DNA: TGTGCCAGCAGCTTCCCCCAGGGTTTTCAGTACTTC. Its translation: CASSFPQGFQYF. The variable domain in full, completed from reference TRBV7-9 and TRBJ2-4, reads DTGVSQNPRHKITKRGQNVTFRCDPISEHNRLYWYRQTLGQGPEFLTYFQNEAQLEKSRLLSDRFSAERPKGSFSTLEIQRTEQGDSAMYLCASSFPQGFQYFGAGTRLSVL.

The V and J genes are TRBV10-3 and TRBJ2-1; 7 positions match TRBD1. The germline gives CDR1 ENHRY, CDR2 SYGVKD. The CDR3 extends over 14 amino acids. The V segment lost 7 bases and the J segment 6 bases; nucleotides outside the gene matches: 9. This CDR3 reads CAITRETGPNEQFF. The CDR3 DNA reads TGTGCCATCACTCGCGAGACAGGGCCCAATGAGCAGTTCTTC.

The CDR3 is CARTPGQGNVHEQFF. The CDR3 DNA reads TGTGCCAGGACACCAGGACAGGGGAATGTCCATGAGCAGTTCTTC. V and J are TRBV21-1 and TRBJ2-1; the D call TRBD1 from the table was never checked on the DNA. TRBV21-1 is an annotated pseudogene. This CDR3 is 15 amino acids long.